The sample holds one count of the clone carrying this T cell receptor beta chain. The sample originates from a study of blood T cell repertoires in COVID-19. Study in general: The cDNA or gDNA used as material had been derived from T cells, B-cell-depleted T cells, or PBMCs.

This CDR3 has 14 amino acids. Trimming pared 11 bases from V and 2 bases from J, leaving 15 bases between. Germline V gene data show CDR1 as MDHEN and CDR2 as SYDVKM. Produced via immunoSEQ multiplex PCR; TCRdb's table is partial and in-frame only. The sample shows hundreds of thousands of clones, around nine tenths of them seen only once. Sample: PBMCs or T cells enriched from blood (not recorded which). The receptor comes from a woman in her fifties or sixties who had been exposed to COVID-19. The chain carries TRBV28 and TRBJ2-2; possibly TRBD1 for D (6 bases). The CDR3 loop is CAAAGTINTGELFF. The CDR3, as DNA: TGTGCCGCGGCCGGGACAATAAACACCGGGGAGCTGTTTTTT.